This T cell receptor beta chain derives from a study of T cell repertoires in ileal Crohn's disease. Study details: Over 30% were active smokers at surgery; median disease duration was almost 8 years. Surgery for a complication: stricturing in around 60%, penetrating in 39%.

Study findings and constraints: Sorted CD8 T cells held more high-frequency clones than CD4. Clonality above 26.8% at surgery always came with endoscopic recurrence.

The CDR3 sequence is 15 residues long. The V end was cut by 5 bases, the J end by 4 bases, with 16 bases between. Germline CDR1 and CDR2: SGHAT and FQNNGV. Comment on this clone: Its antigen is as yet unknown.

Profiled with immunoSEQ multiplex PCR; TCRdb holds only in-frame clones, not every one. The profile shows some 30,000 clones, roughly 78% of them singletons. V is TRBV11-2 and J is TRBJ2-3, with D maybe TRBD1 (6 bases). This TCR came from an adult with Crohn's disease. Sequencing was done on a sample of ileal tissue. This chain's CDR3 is CASSPGTSSADTQYF. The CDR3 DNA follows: TGTGCCAGCAGCCCCGGGACATCATCCGCAGATACGCAGTATTTT.